Listed here are 8 T cell receptor beta chains from one sample, sequenced in a study of T cell responses to AZD1222 COVID-19 vaccine. Only in-frame clones appear in the TCRdb table, and some are missing; sequencing was by immunoSEQ multiplex PCR. The sample includes 120,000 to 150,000 clones, 80% to 95% of them seen just once. The sample here was peripheral blood, taken on day 0 of MenACWY control vaccination. The source is an adult in good health.

The chain combines TRBV10-3 with TRBJ1-6; 7 bases line up with TRBD1. This CDR3 is 15 amino acids long. After removal of 6 bases from V and 3 bases from J, the junction contained 5 bases not matched to a gene. Germline V gives CDR1 ENHRY, CDR2 SYGVKD. The CDR3 region has the DNA TGTGCCATCAGGAGGGACAGCTACTATAATTCACCCCTCCACTTT. Its protein product is CAIRRDSYYNSPLHF.

The V gene is TRBV30, the J gene TRBJ2-7, with D uncertain. Trimming stripped 2 bases from V and 4 bases from J, with 9 bases between. The germline gives CDR1 GTSNPN, CDR2 SVGIG (reference sequence). This CDR3 has 12 amino acids. The CDR3 sequence: CAWSRMRYEQYF. The DNA of the CDR3 is TGTGCCTGGAGTCGTATGCGGTACGAGCAGTACTTC.

V gene TRBV9 combines with J gene TRBJ2-3; 12 positions match TRBD2. CDR3 length: 16 amino acids. The V and J ends lost 0 bases and 4 bases, in that order; junction bases with no gene match: 3. Germline V gene lookup returns CDR1 SGDLS and CDR2 YYNGEE. CDR3 in DNA: TGTGCCAGCAGCGTAGGGACTAGCGGGGTGTCAGATACGCAGTATTTT. Protein sequence: CASSVGTSGVSDTQYF.

This chain's CDR3 is CASSQGTGGRTEAFF. CDR3 nucleotide sequence: TGCGCCAGCAGCCAAGGGACAGGGGGTAGGACTGAAGCTTTCTTT. The chain joins TRBV4-1 to TRBJ1-1; 10 bases map to TRBD1. Trimming took 1 base from V and 5 from J; bases not matched to a gene: 4. Germline V gives CDR1 MGHRA, CDR2 YSYEKL. This CDR3 is built from 15 residues.

The chain is built from TRBV28 and TRBJ2-7; D remains unclear. Looked up from germline, CDR1 is MDHEN and CDR2 is SYDVKM. CDR3 length equals 11 residues. Trimming left V 5 bases short and J 7 bases short, with 9 bases between. This CDR3 reads CASSLLGEQYF. The CDR3 DNA follows: TGTGCCAGCAGTCTTCTGGGGGAGCAGTACTTC.

This clone showed up just once. The chain carries TRBV7-7 and TRBJ2-2; TRBD1 aligns across 8 bases. Germline V gives CDR1 SSHAT, CDR2 FNYEAQ (reference sequence). The CDR3 covers 16 residues. V lost 5 bases, J lost 4 bases, and 9 bases stayed unmatched. Here the CDR3 DNA reads TGTGCCAGCAGCCCCCGGACAGGGAAGGGCACCGGGGAGCTGTTTTTT. Translation gives CASSPRTGKGTGELFF. The full variable domain, in which reference TRBV7-7 and TRBJ2-2 provide the parts outside the CDR3, is GAGVSQSPRYKVTKRGQDVTLRCDPISSHATLYWYQQALGQGPEFLTYFNYEAQPDKSGLPSDRFSAERPEGSISTLTIQRTEQRDSAMYRCASSPRTGKGTGELFFGEGSRLTVL.

On this clone: A junction end diverges from the germline sequence, so it may reflect a read error. This chain links TRBV18 with TRBJ2-7, with D uncertain. The CDR3 extends over 12 amino acids. The germline gives CDR1 KGHSH, CDR2 LQKENI. CDR3 sequence: CASAPRNYEQYF. The CDR3 DNA follows: TGTGCCAGCGCACCCAGAAACTACGAGCAGTACTTC.

The chain couples TRBV29-1 to TRBJ2-3; 10 nucleotides agree with TRBD2. J was trimmed by 3 bases and V by 1 base; bases with no gene match: 7. Germline values: CDR1 SQVTM, CDR2 ANQGSEA. The CDR3 spans 16 residues. This chain's CDR3 is CSVEGRGLALTDTQYF. CDR3 DNA sequence: TGCAGCGTTGAAGGCCGGGGACTAGCGTTAACAGATACGCAGTATTTT.